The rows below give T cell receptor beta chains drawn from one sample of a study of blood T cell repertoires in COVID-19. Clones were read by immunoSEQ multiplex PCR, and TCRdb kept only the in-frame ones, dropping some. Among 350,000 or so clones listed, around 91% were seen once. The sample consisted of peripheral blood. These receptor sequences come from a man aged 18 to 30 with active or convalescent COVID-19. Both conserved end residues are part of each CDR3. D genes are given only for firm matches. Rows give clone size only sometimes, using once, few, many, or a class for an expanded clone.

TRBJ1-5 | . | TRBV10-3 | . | CAISGGGSNQPQHF | TGTGCCATCAGTGGGGGGGGGAGCAATCAGCCCCAGCATTTT
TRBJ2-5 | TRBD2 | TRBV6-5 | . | CASNPAGEEETQYF | TGTGCCAGCAACCCTGCGGGAGAGGAAGAGACCCAGTACTTC
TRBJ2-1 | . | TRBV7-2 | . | CASSSRTQYNEQFF | TGTGCCAGCAGCTCCCGGACACAGTACAATGAGCAGTTCTTC
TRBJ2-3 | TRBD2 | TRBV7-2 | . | CASSFGSGRAQNTQYF | TGTGCCAGCAGCTTCGGGTCCGGGAGGGCCCAAAATACGCAGTATTTT
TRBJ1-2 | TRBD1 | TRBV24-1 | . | CATSDFRDRNGYTF | TGTGCCACCAGTGATTTCCGGGACAGAAATGGCTACACCTTC
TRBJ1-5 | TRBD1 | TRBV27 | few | CASSKRPGQGSNQPQHF | TGTGCCAGCAGTAAACGCCCGGGACAGGGGAGCAATCAGCCCCAGCATTTT
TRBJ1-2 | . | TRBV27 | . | CASSLSQGNRIYGYTF | TGTGCCAGCAGTTTGTCCCAGGGCAATCGGATCTATGGCTACACCTTC
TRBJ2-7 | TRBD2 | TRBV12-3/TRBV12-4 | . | CASGSGSLSEQYF | TGTGCCAGCGGTAGCGGGAGCTTGAGCGAGCAGTACTTC
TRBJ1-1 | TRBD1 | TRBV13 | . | CASSLEGRTGAGTEAFF | TGTGCCAGCAGCTTAGAAGGCCGGACAGGGGCCGGGACTGAAGCTTTCTTT
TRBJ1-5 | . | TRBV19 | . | CASSITGGQPTEHF | TGTGCCAGTAGTATAACGGGAGGACAGCCCACTGAGCATTTT
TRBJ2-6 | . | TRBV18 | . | CASSPPVQSNVLTF | TGTGCCAGCTCACCACCGGTACAGTCGAACGTCCTGACTTTC
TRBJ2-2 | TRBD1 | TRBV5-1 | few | CASSISGTGNTGELFF | TGCGCCAGCAGCATATCCGGGACAGGAAACACCGGGGAGCTGTTTTTT
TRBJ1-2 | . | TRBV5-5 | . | CASSLLGENYGYTF | TGTGCCAGCAGCCTGCTTGGGGAGAACTATGGCTACACCTTC
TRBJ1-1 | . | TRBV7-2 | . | CASSSEQGRLTEAFF | TGTGCCAGCAGCTCCGAGCAGGGTAGGTTGACTGAAGCTTTCTTT
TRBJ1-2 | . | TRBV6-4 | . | CASRGGTSYGYTF | TGTGCCAGCAGGGGGGGAACGTCCTATGGCTACACCTTC
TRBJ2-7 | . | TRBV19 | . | CASSIGPGYEQYF | TGTGCCAGTAGTATCGGTCCAGGCTACGAGCAGTACTTC
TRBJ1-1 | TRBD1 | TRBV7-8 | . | CASSFTTGSTEAFF | TGTGCCAGCAGCTTTACGACAGGGAGCACTGAAGCTTTCTTT
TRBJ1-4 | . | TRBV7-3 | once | CASGGGMWEKLFF | TGTGCCAGCGGTGGTGGCATGTGGGAAAAACTGTTTTTT
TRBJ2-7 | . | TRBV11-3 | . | CASSLGQSLDYEQYF | TGTGCCAGCAGCTTAGGACAGAGCCTTGACTACGAGCAGTACTTC
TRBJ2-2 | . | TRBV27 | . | CASSLAGAATGELFF | TGTGCCAGCAGTTTGGCAGGGGCTGCCACCGGGGAGCTGTTTTTT
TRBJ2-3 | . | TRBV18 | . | CASSSNRDVGTDTQYF | TGTGCCAGCTCGTCGAACAGGGATGTTGGCACAGATACGCAGTATTTT
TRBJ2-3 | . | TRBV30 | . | CAWSVGGGNTDTQYF | TGTGCCTGGAGTGTAGGAGGGGGCAACACAGATACGCAGTATTTT
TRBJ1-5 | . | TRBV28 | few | CASRIQGAGNQPQHF | TGTGCCAGCAGAATACAGGGAGCGGGCAATCAGCCCCAGCATTTT
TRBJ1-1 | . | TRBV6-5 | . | CASSPRTAPEAFF | TGTGCCAGCAGTCCCCGAACAGCACCTGAAGCTTTCTTT
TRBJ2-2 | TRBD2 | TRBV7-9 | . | CASSLTSVGTGELFF | TGTGCCAGCAGCCTAACTAGCGTGGGCACCGGGGAGCTGTTTTTT
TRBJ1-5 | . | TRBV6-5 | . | CASNSGAHQPQHF | TGTGCCAGCAATTCAGGGGCGCATCAGCCCCAGCATTTT
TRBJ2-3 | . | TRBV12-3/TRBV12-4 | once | CASSQGVADTQYF | TGTGCCAGCAGCCAAGGGGTTGCGGATACGCAGTATTTT
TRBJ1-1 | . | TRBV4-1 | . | CASSQDPPLNTEAFF | TGCGCCAGCAGCCAAGATCCTCCCTTGAACACTGAAGCTTTCTTT
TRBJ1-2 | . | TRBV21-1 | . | CASSKGSSYGYTF | TGTGCCAGCAGCAAAGGGTCTAGTTATGGCTACACCTTC
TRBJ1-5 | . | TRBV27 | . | CASSLRAGRNQPQHF | TGTGCCAGCAGTTTAAGAGCCGGTCGCAATCAGCCCCAGCATTTT
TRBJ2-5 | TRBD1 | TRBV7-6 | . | CASSEGTEETQYF | TGTGCCAGCAGCGAGGGGACAGAAGAGACCCAGTACTTC
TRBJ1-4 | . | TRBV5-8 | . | CASSFGRAAGEKLFF | TGTGCCAGCTCCTTCGGGAGGGCTGCGGGTGAAAAACTGTTTTTT
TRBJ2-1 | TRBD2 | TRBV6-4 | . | CASSLAGTSANEQFF | TGTGCCAGCAGCCTCGCCGGGACTAGCGCCAATGAGCAGTTCTTC
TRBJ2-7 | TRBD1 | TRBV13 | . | CASSQQGHRGVSYEQYF | TGTGCCAGCAGCCAACAGGGACACAGGGGGGTATCCTACGAGCAGTACTTC
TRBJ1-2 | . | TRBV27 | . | CASSLSLKGVYGYTF | TGTGCCAGCAGTTTATCCCTGAAAGGGGTCTATGGCTACACCTTC
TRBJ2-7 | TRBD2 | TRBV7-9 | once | CASSLASGRFYEQYF | TGTGCCAGCAGCTTAGCTAGCGGGAGGTTCTACGAGCAGTACTTC
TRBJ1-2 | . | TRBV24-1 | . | CATSDFDRNYGYTF | TGTGCCACCAGTGATTTTGACAGAAACTATGGCTACACCTTC
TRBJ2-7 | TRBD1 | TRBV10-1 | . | CASSAGDRATYEQYF | TGCGCCAGCAGTGCGGGGGACAGGGCCACCTACGAGCAGTACTTC
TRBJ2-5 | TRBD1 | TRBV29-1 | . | CSVELFGTGETQYF | TGCAGCGTTGAACTCTTTGGGACAGGGGAGACCCAGTACTTC
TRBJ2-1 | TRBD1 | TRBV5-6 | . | CASRGRTGVGEQFF | TGTGCCAGCAGGGGAAGGACAGGGGTCGGTGAGCAGTTCTTC
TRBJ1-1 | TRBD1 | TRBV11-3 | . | CASSLDGTGTTEAFF | TGTGCCAGCAGCTTAGATGGGACAGGGACCACTGAAGCTTTCTTT
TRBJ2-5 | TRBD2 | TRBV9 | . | CASTLNGRNQETQYF | TGTGCCAGCACCCTAAACGGGAGGAACCAAGAGACCCAGTACTTC
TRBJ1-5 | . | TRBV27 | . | CAPRGHDNQPQHF | TGTGCCCCCAGGGGCCACGACAATCAGCCCCAGCATTTT
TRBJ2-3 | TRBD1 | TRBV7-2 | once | CASSLLRQGAPTDTQYF | TGTGCCAGCAGCTTACTCCGACAGGGGGCGCCGACAGATACGCAGTATTTT
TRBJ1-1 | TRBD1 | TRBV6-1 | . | CASSEATGGRGAFF | TGTGCCAGCAGTGAAGCGACAGGGGGCCGGGGGGCTTTCTTT